The 22 T cell receptor beta chains below come from one sample, sequenced in a study of blood T cell repertoires in COVID-19. The assay was immunoSEQ multiplex PCR, and TCRdb's table has in-frame clones only and misses some. Among more than 110,000 clones, around nine tenths were seen once, and the ten largest hold around 3.2%. The sample consisted of peripheral blood. These receptors all stem from a man aged 55-75 years with active or convalescent COVID-19.

The chain links TRBV5-4 to TRBJ2-1, with a weak D call TRBD2 (6 bases). In germline, CDR1 is SGHNT, CDR2 YYREEE (reference sequence). CDR3 length: 13 amino acids. V dropped 7 bases and J dropped 1 base, with 9 bases sitting between them. The CDR3 DNA follows: TGTGCCAGCCGCGGGAAGTCCTACAATGAGCAGTTCTTC. Its protein product is CASRGKSYNEQFF.

The chain combines TRBV28 with TRBJ2-7; 12 bases are a match to TRBD2. This CDR3 spans 16 amino acids. The V segment lost 6 bases and the J segment 4 bases; nucleotides outside the gene matches: 10. The germline V gene encodes CDR1 MDHEN and CDR2 SYDVKM. CDR3 residues: CASRPPGLAGYYEQYF. Here the CDR3 DNA reads TGTGCCAGCAGGCCACCGGGACTAGCGGGTTATTACGAGCAGTACTTC.

This clone has just one count. The V and J genes are TRBV24-1 and TRBJ2-5, with a possible D match to TRBD1 (6 bases). There are 16 residues in the CDR3. V lost 5 bases and J 1 base, leaving 16 bases between the germline ends. Germline V lookup: CDR1 KGHDR, CDR2 SFDVKD. This chain's CDR3 is CATSAIGQGPQETQYF. CDR3 DNA sequence: TGTGCCACCAGTGCTATAGGGCAGGGGCCCCAAGAGACCCAGTACTTC.

V usage is TRBV3-1 (or the pseudogene TRBV3-2) and J usage is TRBJ1-2, with D perhaps TRBD1 (5 bases). Germline V lookup: CDR1 LGHDT, CDR2 YNNKEL (reference sequence). V gave up 2 bases and J gave up 4 bases, with 14 bases separating them. The CDR3 contains 15 residues. The DNA of the CDR3 is TGTGCCAGCAGCCAATCGGTGCAGGGTGTCTATGGCTACACCTTC. It codes for CASSQSVQGVYGYTF.

The chain employs TRBV7-2 and TRBJ2-1, with D perhaps TRBD1 (7 bases). This CDR3 spans 15 amino acids. The V end was cut by 4 bases, the J end by 4 bases, with 14 bases between. From germline, CDR1 is SGHTA and CDR2 FQGNSA. The DNA for the CDR3 is TGTGCCAGCAGCTCCTCCAGGGGGGTTTACAATGAGCAGTTCTTC. This gives the protein CASSSSRGVYNEQFF.

This sequence joins TRBV12-3 or TRBV12-4 and TRBJ1-3, with D uncertain. Trimming left V 3 bases short and J 4 bases short, with 7 bases between. CDR3 length: 13 amino acids. CDR3 nucleotides: TGTGCCAGCAGTTTGGCGGTGGGAAACACCATATATTTT. Its protein is CASSLAVGNTIYF.

The chain has TRBV23-1 and TRBJ2-2, with D possibly being TRBD1 (6 bases). TRBV23-1 is an ORF, and what it does is uncertain. This CDR3 has 17 amino acids. Trimming pared 8 bases from V and 3 bases from J, leaving 22 bases between. The CDR3 DNA follows: TGCGCCAGCCGCACCCCCCCTACAGGGAATTACACCGGGGAGCTGTTTTTT. Translation gives CASRTPPTGNYTGELFF.

As concerns this clone: The junction does not match germline at one end; this may be a read error. The genes are TRBV7-7 and TRBJ2-2, with 9 positions matching TRBD2. Germline V gene lookup returns CDR1 SSHAT and CDR2 FNYEAQ (reference sequence). The CDR3 contains 16 residues. The CDR3 bases are TGTGCTAGCAGCTTGACTAGCGGTCCGGCGGGCGGGGAGCTGTTTTTT. This translates into CASSLTSGPAGGELFF.

The chain is built from TRBV27 and TRBJ1-5; 8 nucleotides line up with TRBD1. The CDR3 sequence is 16 residues long. The germline V gene encodes CDR1 MNHEY and CDR2 SMNVEV (reference sequence). After removal of 9 bases from V and 1 base from J, the junction contained 11 bases not matched to a gene. CDR3 loop: CARTGAYRGSNQPQHF. The CDR3 DNA reads TGTGCCAGGACAGGGGCGTATAGGGGCAGCAATCAGCCCCAGCATTTT.

Details on this clone: Within the sample, other DNA sequences also encode this same CDR3. The chain carries TRBV18 and TRBJ2-1; D is uncertain. V was shortened by 2 bases and J by 5 bases, with 7 bases between the two germline ends. This CDR3 is built from 13 residues. From germline, CDR1 is KGHSH and CDR2 LQKENI. The CDR3 spells CASSPGQDNEQFF. The DNA of the CDR3 is TGTGCCAGCTCACCAGGGCAGGACAATGAGCAGTTCTTC. Drawing the rest from reference TRBV18 and TRBJ2-1, the complete variable domain is NAGVMQNPRHLVRRRGQEARLRCSPMKGHSHVYWYRQLPEEGLKFMVYLQKENIIDESGMPKERFSAEFPKEGPSILRIQQVVRGDSAAYFCASSPGQDNEQFFGPGTRLTVL.

J is TRBJ1-4 and V is TRBV30; D gene unclear. Germline V gene data show CDR1 as GTSNPN and CDR2 as SVGIG (reference sequence). The CDR3 contains 13 residues. V lost 6 bases and J 2 bases, leaving 10 bases between the germline ends. CDR3 coding DNA: TGTGCCTGCCTAAGTCCCACTAATGAAAAACTGTTTTTT. This translates into CACLSPTNEKLFF.

CDR3 sequence (DNA): TGTGCCAGCAGCGTTACAGTTAACTATGGCTACACCTTC. Its protein product is CASSVTVNYGYTF. The rearrangement uses TRBV6-5 and TRBJ1-2; D not certain. This CDR3 is built from 13 residues. The V and J ends lost 6 bases and 1 base respectively, with 9 bases between them. Germline V CDR1 and CDR2: MNHEY, SVGAGI.

This chain uses TRBV5-1 with TRBJ2-1, with 9 bases identical to TRBD1. The CDR3 consists of 15 residues. V gave up 4 bases and J gave up 8 bases; unmatched junction bases: 10. The germline V gene encodes CDR1 SGHRS and CDR2 YFSETQ. CDR3 DNA: TGCGCCAGCAGCCCAGGGGACAGGGAATGGGATGAGCAGTTCTTC. Its translation: CASSPGDREWDEQFF. The complete variable domain, with remaining parts taken from reference TRBV5-1 and TRBJ2-1, reads KAGVTQTPRYLIKTRGQQVTLSCSPISGHRSVSWYQQTPGQGLQFLFEYFSETQRNKGNFPGRFSGRQFSNSRSEMNVSTLELGDSALYLCASSPGDREWDEQFFGPGTRLTVL.

This clone was found once. For the CDR3, the DNA is TGTGCCAGCAGCCTAAAGGGGGCCCGACTAGCGGAGGGCACAGATACGCAGTATTTT. This translates into CASSLKGARLAEGTDTQYF. The J gene is TRBJ2-3, the V gene TRBV2; 9 bases are shared with TRBD2. The CDR3 covers 19 residues. The germline V gene has CDR1 SNHLY and CDR2 FYNNEI. V lost 6 bases to trimming and J lost 1 base; unmatched junction nucleotides: 17.

The genes are TRBV27 and TRBJ2-7; TRBD2 matches at 7 bases. Germline V CDR1 and CDR2: MNHEY, SMNVEV (reference sequence). This CDR3 has 15 amino acids. The ends lost 3 bases at V and 0 bases at J; junction bases unmatched: 5. The CDR3: CASSFEGGSSYEQYF. CDR3 nucleotides: TGTGCCAGCAGTTTTGAGGGAGGGAGCTCCTACGAGCAGTACTTC.

This clone was seen just once. This chain joins TRBV2 and TRBJ2-3; D might be TRBD2 (5 bases). The V end was cut by 3 bases, the J end by 5 bases, with 9 bases between. The CDR3 has 13 amino acids. The germline V gene encodes CDR1 SNHLY and CDR2 FYNNEI. The CDR3 protein is CASSDGVGDTQYF. The DNA for the CDR3 is TGTGCCAGCAGTGACGGGGTGGGAGATACGCAGTATTTT.

The CDR3 region is CASSTAGQGLYGYTF. In DNA, the CDR3 is TGTGCCAGCAGTACGGCGGGACAGGGGCTCTATGGCTACACCTTC. V is TRBV28 and J is TRBJ1-2, with TRBD1 identical over 10 bases. The CDR3 runs 15 residues. Germline V gene data show CDR1 as MDHEN and CDR2 as SYDVKM. The trim removed 5 bases at V and 4 bases at J, leaving 7 bases unmatched.

This clone was seen once. V usage is TRBV5-4 and J usage is TRBJ2-2; 11 bases fit TRBD2. The V and J ends lost 0 bases and 4 bases, in that order; junction bases with no gene match: 11. Germline V lookup: CDR1 SGHNT, CDR2 YYREEE (reference sequence). The CDR3 is 19 amino acids. CDR3 residues: CASSLGLAGGLVGTGELFF. The DNA for the CDR3 is TGTGCCAGCAGCTTGGGGTTAGCGGGGGGGCTGGTTGGCACCGGGGAGCTGTTTTTT. The whole variable domain, remainder taken from reference TRBV5-4 and TRBJ2-2, is ETGVTQSPTHLIKTRGQQVTLRCSSQSGHNTVSWYQQALGQGPQFIFQYYREEENGRGNFPPRFSGLQFPNYSSELNVNALELDDSALYLCASSLGLAGGLVGTGELFFGEGSRLTVL.

V and J are TRBV7-9 and TRBJ1-2, with a weak D call TRBD1 (5 bases). The CDR3 has 15 residues. The V gene's germline CDR1 is SEHNR and CDR2 FQNEAQ (reference sequence). V lost 5 bases and J 8 bases, leaving 21 bases between the germline ends. Written as DNA, the CDR3 is TGTGCCAGCAGCCCCCTCCTCGGGGGGAAGGGGGGCTACACCTTC. This translates into CASSPLLGGKGGYTF.

The chain couples TRBV6-4 to TRBJ1-6; 9 bases map to TRBD1. Germline lookup yields CDR1 MRHNA and CDR2 SNTAGT. The length of the CDR3 is 13 residues. J was trimmed by 8 bases and V by 6 bases; bases with no gene match: 2. The CDR3: CASSRTGDSPLHF. CDR3 in DNA: TGTGCCAGCAGCCGGACAGGGGATTCACCCCTCCACTTT.

The chain is built from TRBV19 and TRBJ1-3, with D unclear. This CDR3 comprises 13 residues. Germline values: CDR1 LNHDA, CDR2 SQIVND (reference sequence). The V gene lost 3 bases and the J gene lost 7 bases, with 10 bases spanning the gap. The CDR3 protein is CASSIGGENTIYF. The CDR3 DNA reads TGTGCCAGTAGTATTGGAGGCGAGAACACCATATATTTT.

J is TRBJ2-3 and V is TRBV7-2; 15 bases agree with TRBD2. The CDR3 runs 17 residues. Losses at the gene ends were 6 bases for V and 5 bases for J; bases not matched to a gene: 9. Germline V CDR1 and CDR2: SGHTA, FQGNSA. CDR3 DNA sequence: TGTGCCAGCAGTTGGACTAGCGGGGGGGCCGTTTTAGATACGCAGTATTTT. This sequence encodes CASSWTSGGAVLDTQYF.